A selection of T cell receptor beta chains follows, all from one sample in a study of vaccination effects on CD4 cells after COVID-19. Their recognized antigens are unknown. The data were produced by immunoSEQ multiplex PCR, yet TCRdb's version contains in-frame clones alone and is incomplete. The table shows 35,000 to 55,000 clones, with roughly four fifths occurring only once. Specimen: CD4+ T cells from PBMCs cultured with SARS-CoV-2 spike peptides, collected before COVID-19 vaccination. These receptors came from a human donor who received a COVID-19 vaccine. Both conserved end residues are part of each CDR3. A D gene is named only where the DNA matches it firmly. Only part of the rows carry a size: once, few, many, or a class if the clone is expanded.

clone_size	v_call	j_call	d_call	cdr3_nt	cdr3_aa
.	TRBV18	TRBJ1-5	.	TGTGCCAGCTCCCCCGGGACAAGCAATCAGCCCCAGCATTTT	CASSPGTSNQPQHF
.	TRBV6-6	TRBJ1-2	.	TGTGCCAGCGAACAGGGTGCCTATGGCTACACCTTC	CASEQGAYGYTF
.	TRBV10-1	TRBJ2-5	.	TGCGCCAGCAGCAGAGACATCCAAGAGACCCAGTACTTC	CASSRDIQETQYF
.	TRBV4-3	TRBJ1-4	.	TGCGCCAGCAGCCAAGGGGGGATTTCGGGACGCCTCCACGCAACTAATGAAAAACTGTTTTTT	CASSQGGISGRLHATNEKLFF
.	TRBV24-1	TRBJ2-3	TRBD2	TGTGCCACCAGTGACCCCCGGGGGGTATCTAGCACAGATACGCAGTATTTT	CATSDPRGVSSTDTQYF
.	TRBV19	TRBJ1-6	TRBD1	TGTGCCAGTAGTACCTTCGGACAGGGAACGGGTTCACCCCTCCACTTT	CASSTFGQGTGSPLHF
.	TRBV5-1	TRBJ2-5	.	TGCGCCAGCAGCTTCGGTGGGAGACAAGAGACCCAGTACTTC	CASSFGGRQETQYF
.	TRBV4-2	TRBJ1-3	.	TGTGCCAGCAGCCCTCGGGAGGCTGGAAACACCATATATTTT	CASSPREAGNTIYF
few	TRBV4-1	TRBJ1-4	.	TGCGCCAGCAGCCTGACGATATGGGAAAAACTGTTTTTT	CASSLTIWEKLFF
few	TRBV24-1	TRBJ1-1	.	TGTGCCACGGGTTTTAGCCCGGTCAACACTGAAGCTTTCTTT	CATGFSPVNTEAFF
few	TRBV24-1	TRBJ2-3	TRBD1	TGTGCCACCAGTGATTTTGGGACAGAGGGCACAGATACGCAGTATTTT	CATSDFGTEGTDTQYF
.	TRBV30	TRBJ1-2	TRBD1	TGTGCCTGGAGTGTGGAGGGGACAGGGAACTATGGCTACACCTTC	CAWSVEGTGNYGYTF
.	TRBV30	TRBJ2-6	.	TGTGCCTGGACCTCTGGGGCCAACGTCCTGACTTTC	CAWTSGANVLTF
.	TRBV7-9	TRBJ1-2	.	TGTGCCAGCAGCTTAAATGAGGGCATCAACTATGGCTACACCTTC	CASSLNEGINYGYTF
.	TRBV18	TRBJ2-4	.	TGTGCCAGCTCTCCCTCCCGGGGTTATAACATTCAGTACTTC	CASSPSRGYNIQYF
.	TRBV28	TRBJ1-1	.	TGTGCCAGCAGGGTAGCTGGACTTGAAGCTTTCTTT	CASRVAGLEAFF
once	TRBV7-8	TRBJ1-2	TRBD1	TGTGCCAGCAGCCCTAATGCCCGGGACAGGGTCTATGGCTACACCTTC	CASSPNARDRVYGYTF